This T cell receptor beta chain originates from a study of blood T cell repertoires in COVID-19. Study in general: PBMCs, B-cell-depleted T cells, or T cells provided the cDNA or gDNA that made up the material.

Here immunoSEQ multiplex PCR was the method, and the copy in TCRdb shows in-frame clones only, minus some. This sample carries roughly 180,000 clones, approximately 81% of them seen once, and the ten largest clones take under 7%. The length of the CDR3 is 14 residues. Germline V gene data show CDR1 as SGHTA and CDR2 as FQGNSA. Trimming stripped 1 base from V and 2 bases from J, with 9 bases between. Patients of the Seattle cohort, enrolled during active infection, were followed longitudinally. Material for sequencing was peripheral blood. The sequence was collected from a woman aged 45-59 years with COVID-19, enrolled during active disease. The genes are TRBV7-2 and TRBJ2-7; TRBD2 might be the D (5 bases). The DNA of the CDR3 is TGTGCCAGCAGCTTAGATGAGGGTCCCTACGAGCAGTACTTC. The encoded protein is CASSLDEGPYEQYF.